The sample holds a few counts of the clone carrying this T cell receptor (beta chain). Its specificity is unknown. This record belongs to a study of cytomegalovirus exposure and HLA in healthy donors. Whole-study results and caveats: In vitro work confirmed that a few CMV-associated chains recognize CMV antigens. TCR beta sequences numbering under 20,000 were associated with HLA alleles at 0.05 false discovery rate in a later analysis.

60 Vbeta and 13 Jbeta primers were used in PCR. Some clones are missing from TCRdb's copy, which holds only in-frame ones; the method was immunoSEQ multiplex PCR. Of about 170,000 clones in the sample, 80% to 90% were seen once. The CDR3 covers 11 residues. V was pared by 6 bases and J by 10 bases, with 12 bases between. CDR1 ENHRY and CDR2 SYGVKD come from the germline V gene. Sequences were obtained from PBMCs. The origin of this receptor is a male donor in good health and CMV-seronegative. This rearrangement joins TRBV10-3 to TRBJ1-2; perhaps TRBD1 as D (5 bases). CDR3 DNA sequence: TGTGCCATCAGCTTCCAGACAGACTACACCTTC. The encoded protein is CAISFQTDYTF.